Listed below are T cell receptor beta chains from one sample, sequenced in a study of T cells expressing NK-cell markers. Reanalyzing the 5' RACE reads, TCRdb keeps one entry per CDR3 protein, without DNA. The sample data list 440,000 or so distinct CDR3 sequences. The sample consisted of blood T cells: a sorted CD56 or NKG2C T cell subset, CD4+ or CD8+ T cells, or bulk PBMC T cells (not recorded which). All receptors derive from a woman between 18 and 70 years old in good health. Each CDR3 is given with its conserved first and last residue. The order of the fields is V gene, J gene, CDR3 protein.

v_call: TRBV20-1; j_call: TRBJ1-3; cdr3_aa: CSASLDREDTIYF
v_call: TRBV5-4; j_call: TRBJ2-7; cdr3_aa: CASSPTGTTYEQYF
v_call: TRBV20-1; j_call: TRBJ1-2; cdr3_aa: CSARDRVANDYGYTF
v_call: TRBV5-4; j_call: TRBJ2-1; cdr3_aa: CASSLGGLESPEQFF
v_call: TRBV7-9; j_call: TRBJ2-2; cdr3_aa: CASSPGLQSAGELFF
v_call: TRBV9; j_call: TRBJ2-5; cdr3_aa: CASGPSAAGTETQYF
v_call: TRBV29-1; j_call: TRBJ2-1; cdr3_aa: CSVGRDLTSYNEQFF
v_call: TRBV14; j_call: TRBJ1-2; cdr3_aa: CASSPGRNGYTF
v_call: TRBV5-1; j_call: TRBJ2-2; cdr3_aa: CASSREDPAKGELFF
v_call: TRBV18; j_call: TRBJ2-5; cdr3_aa: CASSPPTGQTQETQYF
v_call: TRBV20-1; j_call: TRBJ2-7; cdr3_aa: CSAKDYLSEQYF
v_call: TRBV7-2; j_call: TRBJ1-1; cdr3_aa: CASSLVGQGGTEAFF
v_call: TRBV7-3; j_call: TRBJ2-7; cdr3_aa: CASSWTGATNEQYF
v_call: TRBV7-3; j_call: TRBJ2-2; cdr3_aa: CASSQLDRNTGELFF
v_call: TRBV27; j_call: TRBJ1-6; cdr3_aa: CASSPRLSSYNSPLHF
v_call: TRBV5-1; j_call: TRBJ1-1; cdr3_aa: CASSLEVTVNTEAFF
v_call: TRBV7-9; j_call: TRBJ2-1; cdr3_aa: CASSLAGIEQFF
v_call: TRBV4-3; j_call: TRBJ1-2; cdr3_aa: CTSSQDFGANYGYTF